What follows are 21 T cell receptor beta chains derived from one specimen sequenced in a study of OX40 agonist ivuxolimab in advanced cancers. Sequencing used immunoSEQ multiplex PCR; TCRdb keeps in-frame clones, though not all of them. The sample has fewer than 85,000 clones; around four fifths are singletons. The starting material was CD4+ or CD8+ T cells sorted from blood, obtained in a trial of the OX40 agonist ivuxolimab. The receptors originated from an adult with an advanced solid tumor such as melanoma, head and neck, liver or kidney cancer.

This clone appeared once. The chain combines TRBV2 with TRBJ2-3, with D unresolved. With 2 bases removed from V and 1 base from J, the gap between germline ends came to 10 bases. The CDR3 has 15 residues. Germline assignment: CDR1 SNHLY and CDR2 FYNNEI. The chain's CDR3 is CASSERARGTDTQYF. The CDR3 region has the DNA TGTGCCAGCAGTGAACGGGCAAGGGGCACAGATACGCAGTATTTT.

This sequence joins TRBV5-1 and TRBJ2-2; D possibly uses TRBD1 or TRBD2 (5 bases each). The V gene's germline CDR1 is SGHRS and CDR2 YFSETQ. Between the trimmed V and J ends, which lost 7 bases and 3 bases, there was a span of 19 bases. The CDR3 covers 16 residues. CDR3 sequence (DNA): TGCGCCAGCGGCGAGAGGGGCCAGAGTTACACCGGGGAGCTGTTTTTT. Translation gives CASGERGQSYTGELFF.

V gene TRBV5-1 combines with J gene TRBJ1-3, with D possibly matching TRBD1 (5 bases). Germline CDR1 and CDR2: SGHRS and YFSETQ. Trimming shortened V by 0 bases and J by 8 bases, and 18 bases separated the two germline ends. The CDR3 length is 16 residues. CDR3 in amino acids: CASSLDFQGASDTIYF. The DNA for the CDR3 is TGCGCCAGCAGCTTGGATTTCCAGGGCGCATCGGACACCATATATTTT.

The chain has TRBV7-7 and TRBJ2-5, with 8 bases identical to TRBD2. CDR3 size: 14 residues. V trimming: 4 bases; J trimming: 5 bases; junction bases outside the gene matches: 6. Germline V gene lookup returns CDR1 SSHAT and CDR2 FNYEAQ (reference sequence). The DNA of the CDR3 is TGTGCCAGCAGCTCGGGGACTAGTCCGGAGACCCAGTACTTC. The encoded protein is CASSSGTSPETQYF.

The V and J genes are TRBV14 and TRBJ1-2; 10 bases fit TRBD1. Germline V gives CDR1 SGHDN, CDR2 FVKESK. The CDR3 has 14 amino acids. V gave up 4 bases and J gave up 4 bases; unmatched junction bases: 3. The CDR3 nucleotides are TGTGCCAGCAGCCCTCGGACAGGGGGCTATGGCTACACCTTC. This codes for CASSPRTGGYGYTF.

There are a few counts of this clone. The chain joins TRBV7-2 to TRBJ1-2; TRBD1 matches at 8 bases. The J segment lost 5 bases and the V segment lost 7 bases, leaving 15 bases of the junction unmatched. The V gene's germline CDR1 is SGHTA and CDR2 FQGNSA. CDR3 length equals 16 residues. Here the CDR3 DNA reads TGTGCCAGCACCCCGGATGCCGGGACAGGATTTTATGGCTACACCTTC. Amino acid sequence: CASTPDAGTGFYGYTF.

This chain uses TRBV2 with TRBJ2-1, with unresolved D. The CDR3 sequence is 16 residues long. Trimming took 2 bases from V and 0 from J, leaving 11 bases between them. Germline loops: CDR1 SNHLY, CDR2 FYNNEI. CDR3 sequence reads: CASSERDPGSYNEQFF. The CDR3 nucleotides read TGTGCCAGCAGTGAAAGAGACCCAGGCTCCTACAATGAGCAGTTCTTC.

The chain couples TRBV7-2 to TRBJ2-5, with 9 bases aligning to TRBD1. With V trimmed by 1 base and J by 5 bases, 5 bases remained unmatched. This CDR3 comprises 15 residues. In germline, CDR1 is SGHTA, CDR2 FQGNSA. The CDR3 loop reads CASSLVTGGVETQYF. Written as DNA, the CDR3 is TGTGCCAGCAGCTTAGTGACAGGGGGTGTTGAGACCCAGTACTTC.

The chain links TRBV6-5 to TRBJ2-7; D is tentatively TRBD1 or TRBD2 (5 bases each). The CDR3 consists of 15 residues. Germline CDR1 and CDR2: MNHEY and SVGAGI. V lost 4 bases and J 3 bases, leaving 16 bases between the germline ends. The DNA for the CDR3 is TGTGCCAGCAGTTTCGGAACCGGGACCTTCTACGAGCAGTACTTC. It encodes CASSFGTGTFYEQYF.

The chain uses TRBV30 and TRBJ2-5; possible D gene TRBD1, 6 bases. Trimming removed 0 bases from V and 4 bases from J, with 12 bases in between. The germline V gene has CDR1 GTSNPN and CDR2 SVGIG (reference sequence). This CDR3 comprises 14 residues. CDR3 protein: CAWSVSQGRETQYF. The CDR3 DNA follows: TGTGCCTGGAGTGTATCCCAGGGGAGAGAGACCCAGTACTTC.

This chain connects TRBV7-2 to TRBJ2-1; 8 bases agree with TRBD2. There are 16 residues in the CDR3. J gave up 6 bases and V 5 bases, and 12 bases lay outside the gene matches. CDR1 is SGHTA, CDR2 FQGNSA, per germline. Here the CDR3 DNA reads TGTGCCAGCAGCCCCCGACTAGCGCGATCGCTCAATGAGCAGTTCTTC. Protein: CASSPRLARSLNEQFF.

The CDR3 DNA follows: TGTGCCAGCAGCTCCGGACTAGCGGGCGGGGAGCTGTTTTTT. Its protein product is CASSSGLAGGELFF. This chain links TRBV7-2 with TRBJ2-2, with TRBD2 matching over 11 bases. The CDR3 is 14 amino acids. Germline loops: CDR1 SGHTA, CDR2 FQGNSA. Losses at the gene ends were 4 bases for V and 7 bases for J; bases not matched to a gene: 2.

The chain couples TRBV5-4 to TRBJ1-2; D remains ambiguous. The V and J ends lost 2 bases and 7 bases respectively, with 18 bases between them. Germline V CDR1 and CDR2: SGHNT, YYREEE (reference sequence). The CDR3 length is 15 residues. The CDR3 reads CASSLAGSEGAGYTF. In nucleotides, the CDR3 is TGTGCCAGCAGCTTAGCCGGGTCCGAGGGCGCTGGCTACACCTTC.

J is TRBJ2-5 and V is TRBV7-2; D might be TRBD1 (6 bases). The CDR3 is 14 amino acids. With 3 bases removed from V and 5 bases from J, the gap between germline ends came to 13 bases. CDR1 SGHTA and CDR2 FQGNSA come from the germline V gene. CDR3 protein: CASSFGRGGETQYF. The CDR3 region has the DNA TGTGCCAGCAGCTTCGGCAGGGGTGGCGAGACCCAGTACTTC.

This sequence joins TRBV6-5 and TRBJ1-4; the D is unclear. Germline loops: CDR1 MNHEY, CDR2 SVGAGI. CDR3 length equals 15 residues. Deletions cut 2 bases from V and 0 bases from J, with 7 bases between. DNA of the CDR3: TGTGCCAGCAGTTACAGGGATACAACTAATGAAAAACTGTTTTTT. This codes for CASSYRDTTNEKLFF.

The J gene is TRBJ2-7, the V gene TRBV9; 9 positions agree with TRBD1. The V gene end was trimmed by 0 bases and the J gene end by 5 bases; junction bases not matched to a gene: 9. CDR3 length equals 16 residues. Germline V gene data show CDR1 as SGDLS and CDR2 as YYNGEE. CDR3 nucleotide sequence: TGTGCCAGCAGCGTAGCGGGAGGACAGGGGTACCACGAGCAGTACTTC. It specifies CASSVAGGQGYHEQYF.

This clone was observed a few times. This sequence joins TRBV21-1 and TRBJ1-2. TRBV21-1 is shown as a pseudogene. This CDR3 is built from 14 residues. The CDR3 reads CASIEEEANYGYTF. CDR3 coding DNA: TGTGCCAGCATCGAAGAGGAGGCTAACTATGGCTACACCTTC.

V usage is TRBV11-3 and J usage is TRBJ2-3; 8 bases fit TRBD1. CDR1 SGHNT and CDR2 YENEEA come from the germline V gene. Losses at the gene ends were 1 base for V and 3 bases for J; bases not matched to a gene: 3. This CDR3 has 15 residues. CDR3 nucleotides: TGTGCCAGCAGCTTAGCCCAGGGGGCAACAGATACGCAGTATTTT. This sequence encodes CASSLAQGATDTQYF.

The V gene is TRBV5-1, the J gene TRBJ2-5; TRBD1 agrees at 8 bases. V lost 3 bases and J lost 5; bases outside the gene matches: 6. Germline loops: CDR1 SGHRS, CDR2 YFSETQ. The CDR3 runs to 14 residues. CDR3 sequence (DNA): TGCGCCAGCAGCTCCCGGACAGGGAGCGAGACCCAGTACTTC. It translates to CASSSRTGSETQYF.

The rearrangement joins TRBV11-2 to TRBJ1-6; TRBD1 is a possible D gene (5 bases). The CDR3 covers 15 residues. Deletions cut 4 bases from V and 4 bases from J, with 11 bases between. Germline V gives CDR1 SGHAT, CDR2 FQNNGV. The CDR3 protein is CASSSRTPYNSPLHF. The CDR3 DNA reads TGTGCCAGCAGCTCCCGGACACCTTATAATTCACCCCTCCACTTT.

The CDR3: CASSQAYGYTF. For the CDR3, the DNA is TGTGCCAGCAGCCAAGCCTATGGCTACACCTTC. V usage is TRBV6-5 and J usage is TRBJ1-2; D not resolved. This CDR3 region has 11 residues. In germline, CDR1 is MNHEY, CDR2 SVGAGI. Trimming shortened V by 6 bases and J by 4 bases, and 6 bases separated the two germline ends.